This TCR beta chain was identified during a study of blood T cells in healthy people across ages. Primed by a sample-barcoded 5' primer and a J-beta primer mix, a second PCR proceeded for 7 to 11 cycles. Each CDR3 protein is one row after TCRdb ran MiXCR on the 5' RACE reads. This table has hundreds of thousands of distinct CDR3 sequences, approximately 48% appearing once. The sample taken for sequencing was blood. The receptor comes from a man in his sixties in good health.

Here the CDR3 reads CASSSYSDPRYEQYF. The CDR3 DNA reads as TGTGCCAGCAGTTCATACAGCGATCCTCGCTACGAGCAGTACTTC. The rearrangement uses TRBV6-2 or TRBV6-3 and TRBJ2-7; D uncertain. The V gene lost 4 bases and the J gene lost 3 bases, with 16 bases spanning the gap. Germline CDR1 MNHEY, CDR2 SVGEGT. The CDR3 has 15 residues.